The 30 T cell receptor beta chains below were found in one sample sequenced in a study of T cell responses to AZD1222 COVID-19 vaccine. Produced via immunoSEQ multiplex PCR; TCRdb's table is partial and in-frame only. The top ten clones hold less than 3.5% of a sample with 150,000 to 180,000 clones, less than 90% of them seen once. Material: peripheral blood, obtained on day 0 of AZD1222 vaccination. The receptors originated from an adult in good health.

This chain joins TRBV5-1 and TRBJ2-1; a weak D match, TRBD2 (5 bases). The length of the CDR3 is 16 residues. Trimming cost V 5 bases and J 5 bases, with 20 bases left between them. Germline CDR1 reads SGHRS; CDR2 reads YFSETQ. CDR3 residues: CASSLGPAGLNNEQFF. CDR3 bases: TGCGCCAGCAGTCTTGGCCCCGCAGGACTGAACAATGAGCAGTTCTTC. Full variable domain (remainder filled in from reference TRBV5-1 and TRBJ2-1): KAGVTQTPRYLIKTRGQQVTLSCSPISGHRSVSWYQQTPGQGLQFLFEYFSETQRNKGNFPGRFSGRQFSNSRSEMNVSTLELGDSALYLCASSLGPAGLNNEQFFGPGTRLTVL.

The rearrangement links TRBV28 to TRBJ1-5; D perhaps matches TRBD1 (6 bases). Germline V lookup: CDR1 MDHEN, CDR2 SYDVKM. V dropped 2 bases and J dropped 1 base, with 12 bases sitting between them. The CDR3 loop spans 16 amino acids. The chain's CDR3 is CASSLVGAGSNQPQHF. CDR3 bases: TGTGCCAGCAGTTTAGTGGGGGCGGGGAGCAATCAGCCCCAGCATTTT.

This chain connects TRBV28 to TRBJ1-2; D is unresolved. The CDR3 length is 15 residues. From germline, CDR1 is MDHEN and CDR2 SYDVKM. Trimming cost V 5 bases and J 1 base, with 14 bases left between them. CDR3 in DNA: TGTGCCAGCAGTGGTTCCTTGGGTTATAACTATGGCTACACCTTC. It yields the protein CASSGSLGYNYGYTF.

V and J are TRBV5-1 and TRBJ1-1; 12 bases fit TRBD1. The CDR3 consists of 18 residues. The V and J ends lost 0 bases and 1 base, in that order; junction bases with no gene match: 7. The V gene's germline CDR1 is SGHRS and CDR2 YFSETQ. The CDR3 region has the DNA TGCGCCAGCAGCTTGGCCGGGACAGGGGGCCCCTGGAACACTGAAGCTTTCTTT. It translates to CASSLAGTGGPWNTEAFF.

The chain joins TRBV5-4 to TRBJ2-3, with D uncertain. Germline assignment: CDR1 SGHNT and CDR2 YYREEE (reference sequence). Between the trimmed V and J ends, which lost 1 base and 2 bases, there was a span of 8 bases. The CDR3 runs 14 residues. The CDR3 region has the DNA TGTGCCAGCAGCTTGCAGCAAGACACAGATACGCAGTATTTT. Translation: CASSLQQDTDTQYF.

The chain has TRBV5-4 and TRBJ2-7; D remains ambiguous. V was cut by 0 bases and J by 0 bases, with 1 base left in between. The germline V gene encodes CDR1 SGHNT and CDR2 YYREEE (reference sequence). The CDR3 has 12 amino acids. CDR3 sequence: CASSLASYEQYF. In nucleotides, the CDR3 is TGTGCCAGCAGCTTGGCCTCCTACGAGCAGTACTTC.

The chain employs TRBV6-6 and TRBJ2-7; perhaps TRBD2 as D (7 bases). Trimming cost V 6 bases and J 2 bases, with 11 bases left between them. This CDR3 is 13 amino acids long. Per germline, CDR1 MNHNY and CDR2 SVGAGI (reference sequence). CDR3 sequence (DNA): TGTGCCAGCAGGGGGGGGGCCCCCTACGAGCAGTACTTC. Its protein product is CASRGGAPYEQYF.

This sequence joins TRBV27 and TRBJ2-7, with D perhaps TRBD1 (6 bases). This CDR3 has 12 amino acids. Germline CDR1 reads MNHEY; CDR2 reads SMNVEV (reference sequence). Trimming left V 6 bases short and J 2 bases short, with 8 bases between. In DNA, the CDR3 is TGTGCCAGCAGGACAGGCACCTACGAGCAGTACTTC. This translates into CASRTGTYEQYF.

The CDR3 nucleotides are TGTGCCAGTACCCCAGCGGGGGGAGTCGAGACCCAGTACTTC. Translation gives CASTPAGGVETQYF. V usage is TRBV19 and J usage is TRBJ2-5; the match to TRBD2 covers 9 bases. The CDR3 runs 14 residues. The V and J ends lost 7 bases and 5 bases, in that order; junction bases with no gene match: 8. The germline V gene has CDR1 LNHDA and CDR2 SQIVND (reference sequence). Full variable domain (outside the CDR3, taken from reference TRBV19 and TRBJ2-5): DGGITQSPKYLFRKEGQNVTLSCEQNLNHDAMYWYRQDPGQGLRLIYYSQIVNDFQKGDIAEGYSVSREKKESFPLTVTSAQKNPTAFYLCASTPAGGVETQYFGPGTRLLVL.

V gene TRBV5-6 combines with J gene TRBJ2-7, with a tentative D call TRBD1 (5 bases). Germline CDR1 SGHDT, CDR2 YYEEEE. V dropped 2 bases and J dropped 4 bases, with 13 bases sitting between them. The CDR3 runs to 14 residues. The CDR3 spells CASSFYRSQYEQYF. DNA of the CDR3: TGTGCCAGCAGCTTCTACAGGAGCCAATACGAGCAGTACTTC. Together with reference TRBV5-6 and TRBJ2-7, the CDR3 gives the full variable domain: DAGVTQSPTHLIKTRGQQVTLRCSPKSGHDTVSWYQQALGQGPQFIFQYYEEEERQRGNFPDRFSGHQFPNYSSELNVNALLLGDSALYLCASSFYRSQYEQYFGPGTRLTVT.

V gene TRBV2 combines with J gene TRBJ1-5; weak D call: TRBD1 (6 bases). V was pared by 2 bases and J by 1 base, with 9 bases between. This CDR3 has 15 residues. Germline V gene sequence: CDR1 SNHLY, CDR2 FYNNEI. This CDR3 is CASSERGWSNQPQHF. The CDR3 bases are TGTGCCAGCAGTGAAAGGGGGTGGAGCAATCAGCCCCAGCATTTT.

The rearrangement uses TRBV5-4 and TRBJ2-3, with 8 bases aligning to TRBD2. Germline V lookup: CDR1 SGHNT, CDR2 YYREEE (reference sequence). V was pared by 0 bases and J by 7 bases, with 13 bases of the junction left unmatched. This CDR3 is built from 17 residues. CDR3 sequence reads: CASSLEVSGGQGNTQYF. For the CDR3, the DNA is TGTGCCAGCAGCTTGGAGGTGTCGGGGGGGCAGGGAAATACGCAGTATTTT.

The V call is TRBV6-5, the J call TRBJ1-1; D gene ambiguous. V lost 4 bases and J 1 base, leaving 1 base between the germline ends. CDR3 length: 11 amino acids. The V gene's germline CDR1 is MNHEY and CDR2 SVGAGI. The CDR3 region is CASSWNTEAFF. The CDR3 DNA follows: TGTGCCAGCAGTTGGAACACTGAAGCTTTCTTT.

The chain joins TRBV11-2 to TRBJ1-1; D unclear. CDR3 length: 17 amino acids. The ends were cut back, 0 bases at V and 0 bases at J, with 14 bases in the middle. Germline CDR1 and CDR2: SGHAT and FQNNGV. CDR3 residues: CASSLDKMGLMNTEAFF. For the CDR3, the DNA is TGTGCCAGCAGCTTAGATAAGATGGGCCTCATGAACACTGAAGCTTTCTTT.

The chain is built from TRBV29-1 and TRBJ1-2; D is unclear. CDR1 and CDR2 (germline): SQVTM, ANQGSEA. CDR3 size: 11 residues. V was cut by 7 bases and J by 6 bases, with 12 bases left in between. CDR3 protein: CSAWGGDGYTF. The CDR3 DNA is TGCAGCGCTTGGGGAGGTGATGGCTACACCTTC.

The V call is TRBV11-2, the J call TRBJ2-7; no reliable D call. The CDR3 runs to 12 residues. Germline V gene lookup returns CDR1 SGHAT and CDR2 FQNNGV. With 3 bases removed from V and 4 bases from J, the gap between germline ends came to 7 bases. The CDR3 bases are TGTGCCAGCAGCTTCTCTTCTTACGAGCAGTACTTC. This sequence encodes CASSFSSYEQYF.

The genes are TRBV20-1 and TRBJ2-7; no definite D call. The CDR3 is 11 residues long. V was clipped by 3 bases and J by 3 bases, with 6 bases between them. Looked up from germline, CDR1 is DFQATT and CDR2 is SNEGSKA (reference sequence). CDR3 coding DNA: TGCAGTGCTAGCCCCAGCTACGAGCAGTACTTC. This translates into CSASPSYEQYF.

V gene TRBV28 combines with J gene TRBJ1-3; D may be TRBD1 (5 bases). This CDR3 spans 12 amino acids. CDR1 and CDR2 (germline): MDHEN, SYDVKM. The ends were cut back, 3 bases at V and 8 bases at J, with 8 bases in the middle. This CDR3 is CASSFLGDTIYF. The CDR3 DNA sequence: TGTGCCAGCAGTTTTCTGGGGGACACCATATATTTT.

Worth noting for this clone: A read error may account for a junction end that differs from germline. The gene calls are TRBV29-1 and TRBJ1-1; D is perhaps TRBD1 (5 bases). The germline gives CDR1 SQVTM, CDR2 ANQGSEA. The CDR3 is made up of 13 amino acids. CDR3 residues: CSVGIRDNTEAFF. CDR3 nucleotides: TGCAGTGTTGGTATCCGGGACAACACTGAAGCTTTCTTT.

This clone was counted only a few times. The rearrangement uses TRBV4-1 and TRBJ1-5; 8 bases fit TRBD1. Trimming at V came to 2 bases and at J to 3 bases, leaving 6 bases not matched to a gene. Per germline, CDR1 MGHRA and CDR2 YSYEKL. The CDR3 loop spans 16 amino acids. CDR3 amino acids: CASSQRQGPNNQPQHF. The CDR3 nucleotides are TGCGCCAGCAGCCAACGACAGGGGCCCAACAATCAGCCCCAGCATTTT.

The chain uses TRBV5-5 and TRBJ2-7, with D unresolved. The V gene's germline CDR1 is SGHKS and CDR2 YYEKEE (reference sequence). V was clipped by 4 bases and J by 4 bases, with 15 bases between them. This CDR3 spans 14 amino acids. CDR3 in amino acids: CASSPRPGAYEQYF. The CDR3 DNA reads TGTGCCAGCAGCCCTCGACCTGGTGCTTACGAGCAGTACTTC.

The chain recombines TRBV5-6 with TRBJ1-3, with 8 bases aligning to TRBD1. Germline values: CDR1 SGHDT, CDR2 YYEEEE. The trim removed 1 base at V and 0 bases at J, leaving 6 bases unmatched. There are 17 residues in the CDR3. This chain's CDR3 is CASSLFAGGASGNTIYF. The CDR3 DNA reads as TGTGCCAGCAGCTTGTTTGCAGGGGGCGCCTCTGGAAACACCATATATTTT.

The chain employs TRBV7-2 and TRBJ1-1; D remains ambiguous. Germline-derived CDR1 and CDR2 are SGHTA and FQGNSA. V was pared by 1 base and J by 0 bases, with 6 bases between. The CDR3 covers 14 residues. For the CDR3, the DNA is TGTGCCAGCAGCTTAGTTGCCATGAACACTGAAGCTTTCTTT. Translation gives CASSLVAMNTEAFF.

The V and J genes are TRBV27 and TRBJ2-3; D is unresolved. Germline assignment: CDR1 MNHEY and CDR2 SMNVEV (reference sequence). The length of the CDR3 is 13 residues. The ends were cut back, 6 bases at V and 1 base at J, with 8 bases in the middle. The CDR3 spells CASSPQGTDTQYF. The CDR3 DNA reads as TGTGCCAGCAGCCCCCAGGGCACAGATACGCAGTATTTT.

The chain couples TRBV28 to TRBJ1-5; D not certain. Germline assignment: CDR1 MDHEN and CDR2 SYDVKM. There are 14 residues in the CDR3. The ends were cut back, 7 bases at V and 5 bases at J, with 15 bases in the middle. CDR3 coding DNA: TGTGCCAGCATCCTACGTGGGAATCATCAGCCCCAGCATTTT. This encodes CASILRGNHQPQHF.

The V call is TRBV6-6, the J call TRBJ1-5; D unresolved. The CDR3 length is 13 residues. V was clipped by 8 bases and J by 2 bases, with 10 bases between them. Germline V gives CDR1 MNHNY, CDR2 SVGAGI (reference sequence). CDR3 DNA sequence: TGTGCCAGCTCAGGCCGCGGCAATCAGCCCCAGCATTTT. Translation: CASSGRGNQPQHF.

This chain's CDR3 is CARSPERGNTEAFF. The DNA for the CDR3 is TGTGCCAGAAGCCCCGAAAGGGGCAACACTGAAGCTTTCTTT. The J gene is TRBJ1-1, the V gene TRBV5-3, with a possible D match to TRBD1 (5 bases). TRBV5-3 carries the ORF label, with uncertain function. Deletions cut 4 bases from V and 2 bases from J, with 12 bases between. The CDR3 consists of 14 residues.

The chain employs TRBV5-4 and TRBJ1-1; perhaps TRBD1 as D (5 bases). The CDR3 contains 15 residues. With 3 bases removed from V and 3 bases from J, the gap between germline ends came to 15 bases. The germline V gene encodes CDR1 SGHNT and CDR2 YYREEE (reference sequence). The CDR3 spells CASSWRGGVDTEAFF. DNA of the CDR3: TGTGCCAGCAGCTGGCGGGGGGGTGTTGACACTGAAGCTTTCTTT. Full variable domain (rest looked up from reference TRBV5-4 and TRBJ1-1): ETGVTQSPTHLIKTRGQQVTLRCSSQSGHNTVSWYQQALGQGPQFIFQYYREEENGRGNFPPRFSGLQFPNYSSELNVNALELDDSALYLCASSWRGGVDTEAFFGQGTRLTVV.

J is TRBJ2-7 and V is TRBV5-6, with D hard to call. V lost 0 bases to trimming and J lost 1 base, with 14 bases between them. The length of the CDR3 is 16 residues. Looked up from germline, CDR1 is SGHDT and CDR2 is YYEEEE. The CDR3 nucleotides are TGTGCCAGCAGCTTGGGGGGTAGCCTCTTGTCCTACGAGCAGTACTTC. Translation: CASSLGGSLLSYEQYF.

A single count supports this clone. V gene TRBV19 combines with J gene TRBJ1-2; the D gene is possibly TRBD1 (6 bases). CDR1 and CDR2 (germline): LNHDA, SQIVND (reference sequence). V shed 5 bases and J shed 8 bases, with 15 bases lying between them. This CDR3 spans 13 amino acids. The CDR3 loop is CASSPGGAKGYTF. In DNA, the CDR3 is TGTGCCAGTAGTCCCGGGGGGGCGAAAGGCTACACCTTC.